These 21 T cell receptor beta chains came from one sample sequenced in a study of OX40 agonist ivuxolimab in advanced cancers. Sequencing used immunoSEQ multiplex PCR; TCRdb keeps in-frame clones, though not all of them. The sample consists of 80,000 to 100,000 clones, about nine tenths of them appearing once. Sequenced material: CD4+ or CD8+ T cells sorted from blood, taken in a trial of the OX40 agonist ivuxolimab. The receptors originated from an adult with an advanced solid tumor such as melanoma, head and neck, liver or kidney cancer.

The chain recombines TRBV18 with TRBJ2-1; unclear D gene. Germline V gives CDR1 KGHSH, CDR2 LQKENI. V was shortened by 2 bases and J by 8 bases, with 7 bases between the two germline ends. This CDR3 is built from 12 residues. The CDR3: CASSPFEDEQFF. CDR3 DNA sequence: TGTGCCAGCTCACCATTCGAGGATGAGCAGTTCTTC. Full variable domain (rest looked up from reference TRBV18 and TRBJ2-1): NAGVMQNPRHLVRRRGQEARLRCSPMKGHSHVYWYRQLPEEGLKFMVYLQKENIIDESGMPKERFSAEFPKEGPSILRIQQVVRGDSAAYFCASSPFEDEQFFGPGTRLTVL.

The gene calls are TRBV7-9 and TRBJ1-4; tentatively, D is TRBD1 (6 bases). This CDR3 comprises 12 residues. Germline V gene sequence: CDR1 SEHNR, CDR2 FQNEAQ (reference sequence). V was pared by 6 bases and J by 5 bases, with 7 bases between. The CDR3 region is CASRTGNEKLFF. The CDR3 nucleotides read TGTGCCAGCAGAACAGGGAATGAAAAACTGTTTTTT.

The gene calls are TRBV6-6 and TRBJ2-1, with D perhaps matching TRBD1 or TRBD2 (5 bases each). V was trimmed by 7 bases and J by 0 bases, leaving 16 bases between them. The CDR3 extends over 16 amino acids. Germline V CDR1 and CDR2: MNHNY, SVGAGI (reference sequence). CDR3 DNA: TGTGCCAGCAAGAGCGCCGGGGCAAGCTCCTACAATGAGCAGTTCTTC. Its protein is CASKSAGASSYNEQFF.

V is TRBV30 and J is TRBJ2-1, with TRBD2 identical over 10 bases. V lost 4 bases and J lost 7; bases outside the gene matches: 13. The CDR3 runs to 16 residues. The germline V gene has CDR1 GTSNPN and CDR2 SVGIG (reference sequence). CDR3 DNA sequence: TGTGCCTGGACTTGGGGCAGCGGGAGGGCCGTTAATGAGCAGTTCTTC. Its protein product is CAWTWGSGRAVNEQFF.

The chain joins TRBV6-5 to TRBJ1-1, with a weak D call TRBD1 (5 bases). Germline loops: CDR1 MNHEY, CDR2 SVGAGI. The CDR3 is made up of 14 amino acids. Trimming cost V 4 bases and J 1 base, with 10 bases left between them. CDR3 protein: CASSSGTKNTEAFF. For the CDR3, the DNA is TGTGCCAGCAGTTCCGGGACCAAGAACACTGAAGCTTTCTTT.

CDR3 nucleotides: TGCGCCAGCAGCCGGGACACGGGCGAAGATACGCAGTATTTT. This sequence encodes CASSRDTGEDTQYF. This chain uses TRBV5-1 with TRBJ2-3; a possible D gene is TRBD1 (6 bases). Trimming pared 4 bases from V and 5 bases from J, leaving 14 bases between. CDR1 and CDR2 from the germline V gene are SGHRS and YFSETQ. The length of the CDR3 is 14 residues. Filled out from reference TRBV5-1 and TRBJ2-3, the complete variable domain reads KAGVTQTPRYLIKTRGQQVTLSCSPISGHRSVSWYQQTPGQGLQFLFEYFSETQRNKGNFPGRFSGRQFSNSRSEMNVSTLELGDSALYLCASSRDTGEDTQYFGPGTRLTVL.

This chain joins TRBV18 and TRBJ2-2; D tentatively reads TRBD1 or TRBD2 (6 bases each). The V end lost 3 bases, the J end lost 4 bases, and 15 bases lay between the germline ends. The germline CDR1 and CDR2 sequences are KGHSH and LQKENI. This CDR3 has 16 amino acids. The CDR3 sequence is CASSPLRRGATGELFF. In DNA, the CDR3 is TGTGCCAGCTCACCCCTGAGGAGGGGGGCCACCGGGGAGCTGTTTTTT.

With regard to this clone: The same CDR3 also results from other DNA sequences found in this sample. This chain joins TRBV5-1 and TRBJ1-1; tentatively, D is TRBD1 (6 bases). Germline CDR1 and CDR2: SGHRS and YFSETQ. V gave up 0 bases and J gave up 3 bases, with 9 bases separating them. The CDR3 contains 14 residues. DNA for the CDR3: TGCGCCAGCAGCTTGGACCCAGGGGACACTGAAGCTTTCTTT. Amino acids: CASSLDPGDTEAFF.

The chain uses TRBV18 and TRBJ1-4; D remains ambiguous. The V end lost 0 bases, the J end lost 4 bases, and 9 bases lay between the germline ends. Germline assignment: CDR1 KGHSH and CDR2 LQKENI. The CDR3 has 15 amino acids. In nucleotides, the CDR3 is TGTGCCAGCTCACCACCGGCCCGGAGTAATGAAAAACTGTTTTTT. Amino acids: CASSPPARSNEKLFF.

The J gene is TRBJ2-2, the V gene TRBV7-7, with D perhaps TRBD1 or TRBD2 (5 bases each). The length of the CDR3 is 13 residues. V was shortened by 5 bases and J by 8 bases, with 12 bases between the two germline ends. Germline CDR1 and CDR2: SSHAT and FNYEAQ (reference sequence). The CDR3 is CASSPGRQGELFF. In DNA, the CDR3 is TGTGCCAGCAGCCCGGGACGGCAAGGGGAGCTGTTTTTT.

V gene TRBV14 combines with J gene TRBJ2-7; D call uncertain. Germline V gene lookup returns CDR1 SGHDN and CDR2 FVKESK. The CDR3 covers 13 residues. The ends were cut back, 0 bases at V and 6 bases at J, with 9 bases in the middle. CDR3: CASSQDGLGEQYF. The CDR3 DNA sequence: TGTGCCAGCAGCCAAGATGGGTTAGGCGAGCAGTACTTC.

This chain uses TRBV7-6 with TRBJ2-7, with 10 bases that match TRBD1. This CDR3 spans 15 amino acids. J gave up 6 bases and V 3 bases, and 8 bases lay outside the gene matches. Germline CDR1 SGHVS, CDR2 FNYEAQ. The DNA for the CDR3 is TGTGCCAGCAGCTTGGGACAGGGGTCTGGCGGCGAGCAGTACGTC. It translates to CASSLGQGSGGEQYV.

V and J are TRBV6-1 and TRBJ1-5; 8 bases are shared with TRBD1. The V and J ends lost 8 bases and 0 bases, in that order; junction bases with no gene match: 3. This CDR3 is 14 amino acids long. Germline V lookup: CDR1 MNHNS, CDR2 SASEGT. The CDR3 here is CASGRGLSNQPQHF. CDR3 DNA sequence: TGTGCCAGCGGCAGGGGGCTTAGCAATCAGCCCCAGCATTTT.

The gene calls are TRBV27 and TRBJ1-4; perhaps TRBD1 as D (6 bases). The CDR3 runs to 17 residues. V lost 6 bases, J lost 4 bases, and 21 bases lay in between. The germline V gene encodes CDR1 MNHEY and CDR2 SMNVEV (reference sequence). The CDR3: CASSSGTKISGNEKLFF. In DNA form, the CDR3 reads TGTGCCAGCAGCTCCGGGACAAAAATTTCAGGTAATGAAAAACTGTTTTTT.

This chain links TRBV7-2 with TRBJ1-2; 9 bases agree with TRBD1. The V gene end was trimmed by 1 base and the J gene end by 4 bases; junction bases not matched to a gene: 4. Per germline, CDR1 SGHTA and CDR2 FQGNSA. CDR3 size: 15 residues. CDR3 sequence reads: CASSLEDRGIYGYTF. The CDR3 region has the DNA TGTGCCAGCAGCTTAGAAGACAGGGGGATCTATGGCTACACCTTC.

This clone was picked up one time. The rearrangement joins TRBV30 to TRBJ2-2, with D unresolved. Deletions cut 3 bases from V and 4 bases from J, with 9 bases between. Germline assignment: CDR1 GTSNPN and CDR2 SVGIG (reference sequence). CDR3 length: 13 amino acids. CDR3 residues: CAWRSPSTGELFF. CDR3 in DNA: TGTGCCTGGAGGAGCCCGAGCACCGGGGAGCTGTTTTTT. Full variable domain (outside the CDR3, taken from reference TRBV30 and TRBJ2-2): SQTIHQWPATLVQPVGSPLSLECTVEGTSNPNLYWYRQAAGRGLQLLFYSVGIGQISSEVPQNLSASRPQDRQFILSSKKLLLSDSGFYLCAWRSPSTGELFFGEGSRLTVL.

The V gene is TRBV5-1, the J gene TRBJ2-7, with D perhaps given as TRBD1 or TRBD2 (5 bases each). Germline lookup yields CDR1 SGHRS and CDR2 YFSETQ. The CDR3 sequence is 14 residues long. Trimming shortened V by 4 bases and J by 5 bases, and 16 bases separated the two germline ends. In nucleotides, the CDR3 is TGCGCCAGCAGCCCCGGGACCGTTTTTGACGAGCAGTACTTC. Translation gives CASSPGTVFDEQYF.

This clone appeared once. The chain combines TRBV6-5 with TRBJ2-7; 9 bases line up with TRBD2. V lost 8 bases, J lost 6 bases, and 11 bases stayed unmatched. The CDR3 has 14 amino acids. The germline CDR1 and CDR2 sequences are MNHEY and SVGAGI. The CDR3 nucleotides read TGTGCCAGCGGTCTGGCGGGAGGGCCTAGCGAGCAGTACTTC. Protein sequence: CASGLAGGPSEQYF.

This chain joins TRBV2 and TRBJ1-2; 9 nucleotides align to TRBD1. Trimming took 6 bases from V and 8 from J; bases not matched to a gene: 16. CDR3 length equals 16 residues. Germline V lookup: CDR1 SNHLY, CDR2 FYNNEI. The CDR3 here is CASRADGTGRVSGYTF. Written as DNA, the CDR3 is TGTGCCAGCAGGGCGGATGGGACAGGGCGGGTCTCGGGCTACACCTTC.

The rearrangement uses TRBV18 and TRBJ1-5, with 7 nucleotides matching TRBD1. With V trimmed by 5 bases and J by 6 bases, 10 bases remained unmatched. CDR3 length: 15 residues. The germline V gene has CDR1 KGHSH and CDR2 LQKENI. CDR3 in DNA: TGTGCCAGCTCAAGCCTTACAGGGGTCGGTCAGCCCCAGCATTTT. This gives the protein CASSSLTGVGQPQHF.

This clone was detected only once. This chain joins TRBV6-5 and TRBJ1-1, with a possible D match to TRBD1 (6 bases). The V and J ends lost 1 base and 5 bases respectively, with 14 bases between them. This CDR3 region has 15 residues. CDR1 is MNHEY and CDR2 is SVGAGI in the germline V gene. As DNA, the CDR3 is TGTGCCAGCAGTTACTTAAAGGGGGGGAGGACTGAAGCTTTCTTT. Translated, it gives CASSYLKGGRTEAFF.